One sample yielded the 24 T cell receptor beta chains listed below, sequenced in a study of T cells after yellow fever vaccination. TCRdb independently ran MiXCR on the 5' RACE reads; one entry per CDR3 protein. Among around 610,000 distinct CDR3 sequences listed, approximately 13% were seen once. Sequences were derived from PBMCs, sampled on the day of the yellow fever booster vaccination. The receptor set was obtained from a man aged 30-40 years who received the YFV17D yellow fever vaccine.

Only a few counts were recorded for this clonotype. This sequence joins TRBV20-1 and TRBJ2-1, with 16 nucleotides matching TRBD2. J lost 5 bases, V lost 4 bases, and 2 bases had no gene match. Looked up from germline, CDR1 is DFQATT and CDR2 is SNEGSKA (reference sequence). This CDR3 spans 15 amino acids. This CDR3 reads CSAKGLAGGHNEQFF. The CDR3 DNA reads as TGCAGTGCTAAGGGACTAGCGGGAGGGCACAATGAGCAGTTCTTC.

The chain joins TRBV6-2 or TRBV6-3 to TRBJ2-3; weak D call: TRBD2 (5 bases). Germline assignment: CDR1 MNHEY and CDR2 SVGEGT. CDR3 length: 14 amino acids. Trimming took 8 bases from V and 5 from J, leaving 17 bases between them. CDR3 sequence (DNA): TGTGCCAGCCACGAGCGGAGGATGGTAGATACGCAGTATTTT. Amino acids: CASHERRMVDTQYF.

The chain is built from TRBV5-1 and TRBJ2-3, with 7 nucleotides matching TRBD2. Germline-derived CDR1 and CDR2 are SGHRS and YFSETQ. The CDR3 has 16 amino acids. V trimming: 7 bases; J trimming: 1 base; junction bases outside the gene matches: 12. The CDR3 DNA sequence: TGCGCCAGCTCCTTGGGAGGGATAGGAGGCACAGATACGCAGTATTTT. This codes for CASSLGGIGGTDTQYF.

This clonotype appeared a few times. The chain employs TRBV11-2 and TRBJ2-2, with 7 bases matching TRBD2. The junction had 12 bases not matched to a gene; V was cut back by 1 base and J by 4 bases. This CDR3 spans 18 amino acids. Germline loops: CDR1 SGHAT, CDR2 FQNNGV. CDR3 sequence (DNA): TGTGCCAGCAGCTTAGGCCTAGCGGACCTCCTGGGCACCGGGGAGCTGTTTTTT. Its translation is CASSLGLADLLGTGELFF.

The rearrangement joins TRBV12-3 or TRBV12-4 to TRBJ2-7, with D unclear. The CDR3 extends over 14 amino acids. Trimming left V 3 bases short and J 3 bases short, with 12 bases between. CDR3 protein: CASSLGSIHYEQYF. CDR3 nucleotide sequence: TGTGCCAGCAGTTTGGGTTCAATTCACTACGAGCAGTACTTC.

There are a few counts of this clonotype. This sequence joins TRBV6-6 and TRBJ2-1; D call uncertain. This CDR3 is 12 amino acids long. The germline V gene has CDR1 MNHNY and CDR2 SVGAGI (reference sequence). Deletions cut 7 bases from V and 5 bases from J, with 9 bases between. The CDR3 spells CASMPVHNEQFF. The CDR3 coding sequence is TGTGCCAGCATGCCAGTCCACAATGAGCAGTTCTTC.

This clonotype was seen only a few times. The genes are TRBV6-5 and TRBJ2-3; TRBD2 matches 11 bases. The CDR3 has 15 residues. The germline V gene encodes CDR1 MNHEY and CDR2 SVGAGI. V trimming: 4 bases; J trimming: 3 bases; junction bases outside the gene matches: 3. The chain's CDR3 is CASSWGLAATDTQYF. CDR3 nucleotides: TGTGCCAGCAGTTGGGGACTAGCGGCAACAGATACGCAGTATTTT.

Ten or more counts support this clonotype. This chain links TRBV6-1 with TRBJ2-6; no clear D. Germline V lookup: CDR1 MNHNS, CDR2 SASEGT. Trimming cost V 10 bases and J 0 bases, with 16 bases left between them. The CDR3 runs to 16 residues. The CDR3 here is CATRANSYSGANVLTF. CDR3 nucleotides: TGTGCCACCCGGGCGAATTCCTACTCTGGGGCCAACGTCCTGACTTTC.

The chain uses TRBV20-1 and TRBJ2-4, with 7 bases fitting TRBD1. CDR1 is DFQATT and CDR2 is SNEGSKA in the germline V gene (reference sequence). This CDR3 spans 13 amino acids. With V trimmed by 5 bases and J by 4 bases, 5 bases remained unmatched. Here the CDR3 DNA reads TGCAGTGCTTCCGAGGGGGCAAAAAACATTCAGTACTTC. It encodes CSASEGAKNIQYF.

This clonotype was counted between two and nine times. The V and J genes are TRBV3-1 and TRBJ2-3; D is unclear. Trimming removed 0 bases at V and 5 bases at J, with 21 bases between. Germline assignment: CDR1 LGHDT and CDR2 YNNKEL (reference sequence). The CDR3 contains 18 residues. CDR3 sequence reads: CASSQEWDSRRGGDTQYF. The CDR3 DNA sequence: TGTGCCAGCAGCCAAGAATGGGATAGCCGGAGAGGTGGAGATACGCAGTATTTT.

This clonotype was recorded a few times. The rearrangement uses TRBV7-2 and TRBJ2-7; D is uncertain. The germline gives CDR1 SGHTA, CDR2 FQGNSA. V was shortened by 5 bases and J by 8 bases, with 10 bases between the two germline ends. The CDR3 sequence is 11 residues long. In DNA form, the CDR3 reads TGTGCCAGCAGCGTAGATACCAAGCAGTACTTC. Translated, it gives CASSVDTKQYF. Based on the CDR3 plus reference TRBV7-2 and TRBJ2-7, the full variable domain is GAGVSQSPSNKVTEKGKDVELRCDPISGHTALYWYRQSLGQGLEFLIYFQGNSAPDKSGLPSDRFSAERTGGSVSTLTIQRTQQEDSAVYLCASSVDTKQYFGPGTRLTVT.

Only a few counts were recorded for this clonotype. The V gene is TRBV20-1, the J gene TRBJ2-1; the match to TRBD2 covers 10 bases. This CDR3 has 15 residues. The germline V gene encodes CDR1 DFQATT and CDR2 SNEGSKA (reference sequence). Losses at the gene ends were 0 bases for V and 8 bases for J; bases not matched to a gene: 7. CDR3 nucleotides: TGCAGTGCTAGAGATTTTCTAGCGGGAGACTATGAGCAGTTCTTC. As protein: CSARDFLAGDYEQFF.

This clonotype was recorded a few times. The gene calls are TRBV7-8 and TRBJ1-5; no firm D call. The CDR3 is 15 amino acids. In germline, CDR1 is SGHVS, CDR2 FQNEAQ. V was cut by 1 base and J by 0 bases, with 7 bases left in between. CDR3: CASSLGGISNQPQHF. CDR3 bases: TGTGCCAGCAGCTTAGGAGGAATTAGCAATCAGCCCCAGCATTTT.

The V and J genes are TRBV6-1 and TRBJ2-1; 9 nucleotides agree with TRBD2. CDR1 and CDR2 from the germline V gene are MNHNS and SASEGT. The CDR3 has 15 amino acids. V trimming: 5 bases; J trimming: 9 bases; junction bases outside the gene matches: 11. The CDR3 here is CASSLRPGLAPEQFF. In DNA form, the CDR3 reads TGTGCCAGCAGTCTCAGACCGGGACTAGCCCCTGAGCAGTTCTTC.

This chain links TRBV18 with TRBJ2-7; the match to TRBD2 covers 9 bases. The germline gives CDR1 KGHSH, CDR2 LQKENI. After removal of 3 bases from V and 3 bases from J, the junction contained 3 bases not matched to a gene. The CDR3 is made up of 14 amino acids. The CDR3 sequence: CASSPGSGSYEQYF. CDR3 DNA sequence: TGTGCCAGCTCACCGGGTAGCGGGAGCTACGAGCAGTACTTC.

This clonotype was seen more than once but under ten times. The V gene is TRBV28, the J gene TRBJ2-7, with D maybe TRBD1 (6 bases). Trimming stripped 6 bases from V and 12 bases from J, with 15 bases between. There are 11 residues in the CDR3. Germline values: CDR1 MDHEN, CDR2 SYDVKM. The CDR3 loop is CASSTTGKWYF. Written as DNA, the CDR3 is TGTGCCAGCAGCACGACAGGCAAATGGTACTTC.

This clonotype was detected a few times. The chain recombines TRBV12-3 or TRBV12-4 with TRBJ2-1, with 10 bases that match TRBD2. CDR3 length: 13 residues. The V segment lost 4 bases and the J segment 10 bases; nucleotides outside the gene matches: 4. The CDR3 loop is CASSSGLAEEQFF. CDR3 nucleotides: TGTGCCAGCAGTTCAGGACTAGCGGAGGAGCAGTTCTTC.

The V gene is TRBV12-3 or TRBV12-4, the J gene TRBJ2-7; D may be TRBD1 (6 bases). V shed 3 bases and J shed 5 bases, with 17 bases lying between them. The length of the CDR3 is 15 residues. DNA of the CDR3: TGTGCCAGCAGTTTTAGGGGCTATAGGGGGAACGAGCAGTACTTC. Its protein is CASSFRGYRGNEQYF.

J is TRBJ2-2 and V is TRBV5-1, with no clear D. The V gene's germline CDR1 is SGHRS and CDR2 YFSETQ. V was trimmed by 2 bases and J by 0 bases, leaving 8 bases between them. The CDR3 is 15 residues long. CDR3 nucleotides: TGCGCCAGCAGCTTATTACAGTCGAACACCGGGGAGCTGTTTTTT. It yields the protein CASSLLQSNTGELFF.

This clonotype was detected a few times. A read error may account for a junction end that differs from germline. The J gene is TRBJ2-3, the V gene TRBV7-7; TRBD2 matches at 11 bases. CDR3 length: 19 residues. The germline gives CDR1 SSHAT, CDR2 FNYEAQ (reference sequence). The CDR3 is CASSLRPTGTSGKADTQYF. Written as DNA, the CDR3 is TGTGCTAGCAGCTTACGCCCAACTGGGACTAGCGGCAAGGCAGATACGCAGTATTTT.

The chain employs TRBV25-1 and TRBJ2-7; TRBD1 matches at 10 bases. The CDR3 runs 14 residues. In germline, CDR1 is MGHDK, CDR2 SYGVNS. The junction had 7 bases not matched to a gene; V was cut back by 4 bases and J by 7 bases. CDR3 protein: CASSVGQGVDEQYF. The CDR3, as DNA: TGTGCCAGCAGTGTAGGACAGGGGGTTGATGAGCAGTACTTC.

The rearrangement uses TRBV6-1 and TRBJ2-5; D unresolved. The CDR3 runs to 13 residues. V was pared by 7 bases and J by 7 bases, with 16 bases between. The germline CDR1 and CDR2 sequences are MNHNS and SASEGT. The CDR3 protein is CASTNTGAATQYF. The CDR3 DNA follows: TGTGCCAGCACCAACACCGGAGCTGCGACCCAGTACTTC.

This clonotype was observed a single time. The V call is TRBV6-5, the J call TRBJ1-2; D perhaps matches TRBD1 (6 bases). There are 14 residues in the CDR3. From germline, CDR1 is MNHEY and CDR2 SVGAGI. Trimming took 2 bases from V and 3 from J, leaving 10 bases between them. The CDR3 coding sequence is TGTGCCAGCAGTTACAACAGGGAATACTATGGCTACACCTTC. Protein sequence: CASSYNREYYGYTF.

About this clonotype: This clone may be a read error of a much larger clone one base away. This CDR3 is missing its conserved last phenylalanine or tryptophan, likely due to a read error. V is TRBV24-1 and J is TRBJ2-3; D perhaps matches TRBD2 (5 bases). CDR3 size: 13 residues. Germline lookup yields CDR1 KGHDR and CDR2 SFDVKD. Trimming stripped 1 base from V and 5 bases from J, with 6 bases between. In nucleotides, the CDR3 is TGTGCCACCAGTGATTTACGGGGAGATACGCAGTATCTT. It codes for CATSDLRGDTQYL.